This T cell receptor beta chain derives from a study of metastatic and nonmetastatic thyroid tumors. Turning to the study itself: Blood and tumor or nodule tissue repertoires from malignant and benign thyroid patients were compared.

Source study methods: For papillary thyroid cancer, a distant-metastasis classifier was constructed from CDR3 differences observed across clinicopathological groups. TCRdb re-analyzed the PCR reads through MiXCR. These V and J calls are TCRdb output, not the study's own analysis. The sample has some 30,000 clones, 10% to 13% seen once. By its share, this clone is medium-sized. Patients had received no treatment of any kind before thyroid surgery. This CDR3 spans 14 amino acids. V lost 9 bases and J 3 bases, leaving 14 bases between the germline ends. Germline V CDR1 and CDR2: MNHNS, SASEGT. This TCR was sampled from a female donor with papillary thyroid cancer or a benign thyroid nodule (not recorded which). Some clones in this sample may be carry-over from other donors' samples. The sample taken for sequencing was blood. The V and J genes are TRBV6-1 and TRBJ2-2; D might be TRBD1 or TRBD2, each matching 5 bases. For the CDR3, the DNA is TGTGCCAGTGGGGCGGGCCCCGACACCGGGGAGCTGTTTTTT. Translation: CASGAGPDTGELFF.